The sequence of this TCR beta chain was determined in a study of CD8 T cells in ankylosing spondylitis. V was clipped by 4 bases and J by 6 bases; unmatched bases: 12. The CDR3 loop spans 17 amino acids. CDR1 and CDR2 (germline): LNHNV, YYDKDF (reference sequence). Library preparation for TCR beta used quantitative 5'-RACE with molecular barcodes. TCRdb reanalysed the 5' RACE reads using MiXCR and keeps one entry per CDR3 protein. The sample includes 750,000 to 850,000 distinct CDR3 sequences, around 11% of them seen just once. Findings and limits, study-wide: Characteristic of ankylosing spondylitis blood, it appeared, was a TCR beta motif comprising about 8 highly homologous variants. Earlier authors reported some of these motif variants in reactive arthritis synovial fluid and blood. From matched ankylosing spondylitis synovial fluid, disease-linked clones were reportedly recovered at significantly enriched levels.

This clonotype has only a few counts. Its antigen is undetermined. Material for sequencing was blood, either unsorted or a sorted T cell fraction (not recorded which). The V call is TRBV15, the J call TRBJ2-1; 10 bases line up with TRBD2. The clonotype originates from a male donor with ankylosing spondylitis. CDR3: CATSKDVRTSGLNEQFF. CDR3 DNA: TGTGCCACCAGCAAAGATGTCCGGACTAGCGGACTCAATGAGCAGTTCTTC.